This T cell receptor beta chain is drawn from a study of blood T cell repertoires in COVID-19. Some clones are missing from TCRdb's copy, which holds only in-frame ones; the method was immunoSEQ multiplex PCR. The sample records about 20,000 clones, 65% to 90% being singletons. CDR1 and CDR2 (germline): SGHRS, YFSETQ. Trimming removed 4 bases from V and 1 base from J; junction bases left unmatched: 14. The CDR3 is made up of 19 amino acids. The rearrangement joins TRBV5-1 to TRBJ2-6; 7 bases align to TRBD1. The sequenced sample consisted of peripheral blood. This receptor was identified in a man aged 45-65 years with active COVID-19. The CDR3 coding sequence is TGCGCCAGCAGCATCATGCCGAGACAGGGCTTTTCTGGGGCCAACGTCCTGACTTTC. The encoded protein is CASSIMPRQGFSGANVLTF.